Reported below is one T cell receptor (beta chain). This sample was included in a study of monozygotic twins with inflammatory bowel disease. The CDR3 is 15 amino acids. Germline lookup yields CDR1 MNHNS and CDR2 SASEGT. Reanalyzing the 5' RACE reads, TCRdb keeps one entry per CDR3 protein, without DNA. Recorded here are 300,000 to 400,000 distinct CDR3 sequences; the top ten clones represent about 2.5%. The V gene is TRBV6-1, the J gene TRBJ2-7. The receptor was derived from a human donor with ulcerative colitis or Crohn's disease, or a healthy co-twin of an affected twin (not recorded which). The sequencing sample was made of blood. CDR3: CASSLGPGGSYEQYF.